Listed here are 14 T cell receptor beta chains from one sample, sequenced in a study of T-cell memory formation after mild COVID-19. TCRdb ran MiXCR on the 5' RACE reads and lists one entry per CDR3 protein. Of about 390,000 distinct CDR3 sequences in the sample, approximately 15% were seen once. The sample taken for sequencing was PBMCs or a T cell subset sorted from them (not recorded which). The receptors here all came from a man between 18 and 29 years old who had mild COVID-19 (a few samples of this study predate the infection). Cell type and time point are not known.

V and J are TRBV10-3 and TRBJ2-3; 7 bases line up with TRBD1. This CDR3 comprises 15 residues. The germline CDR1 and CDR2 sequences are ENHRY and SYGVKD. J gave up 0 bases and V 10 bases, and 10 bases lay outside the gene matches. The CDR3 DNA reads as TGTGCCACCAGGGGACAGATAGTTAGCACAGATACGCAGTATTTT. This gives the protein CATRGQIVSTDTQYF.

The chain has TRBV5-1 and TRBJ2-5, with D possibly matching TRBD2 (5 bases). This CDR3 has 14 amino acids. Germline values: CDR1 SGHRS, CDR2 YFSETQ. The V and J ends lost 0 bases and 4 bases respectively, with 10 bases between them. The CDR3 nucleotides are TGCGCCAGCAGCTTGGTCGAGGGCGCAGAGACCCAGTACTTC. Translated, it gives CASSLVEGAETQYF.

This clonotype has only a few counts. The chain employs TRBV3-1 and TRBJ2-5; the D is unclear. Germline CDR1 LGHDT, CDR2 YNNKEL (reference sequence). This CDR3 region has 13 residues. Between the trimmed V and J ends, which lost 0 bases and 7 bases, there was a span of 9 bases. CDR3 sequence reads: CASSQDETPTQYF. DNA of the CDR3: TGTGCCAGCAGCCAAGATGAGACACCGACCCAGTACTTC.

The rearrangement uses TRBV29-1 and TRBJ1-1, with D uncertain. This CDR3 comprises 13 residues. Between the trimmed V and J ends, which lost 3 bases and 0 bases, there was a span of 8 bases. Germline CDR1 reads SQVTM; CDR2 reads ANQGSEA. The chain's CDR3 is CSVDRRMNTEAFF. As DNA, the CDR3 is TGCAGCGTTGACAGGCGGATGAACACTGAAGCTTTCTTT.

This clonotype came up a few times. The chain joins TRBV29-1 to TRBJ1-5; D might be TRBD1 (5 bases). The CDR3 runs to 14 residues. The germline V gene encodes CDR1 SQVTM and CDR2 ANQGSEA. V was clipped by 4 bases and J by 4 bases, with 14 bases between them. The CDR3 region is CSVADQGLNQPQHF. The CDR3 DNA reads TGCAGCGTTGCAGATCAGGGTTTGAATCAGCCCCAGCATTTT.

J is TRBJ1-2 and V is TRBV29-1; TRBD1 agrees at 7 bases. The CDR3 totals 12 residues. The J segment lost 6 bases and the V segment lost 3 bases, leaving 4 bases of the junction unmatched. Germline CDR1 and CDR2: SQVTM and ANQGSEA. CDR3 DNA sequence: TGCAGCGTTGAGAACAGGGGAAATGGCTACACCTTC. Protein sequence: CSVENRGNGYTF.

In nucleotides, the CDR3 is TGTGCCAGCAGTTCCACCGGGAGAGGGATAGGGAGGAATGAGCAGTTCTTC. Its protein is CASSSTGRGIGRNEQFF. V gene TRBV7-8 combines with J gene TRBJ2-1; weak D call: TRBD2 (6 bases). Between the trimmed V and J ends, which lost 6 bases and 7 bases, there was a span of 25 bases. The CDR3 runs to 17 residues. Germline loops: CDR1 SGHVS, CDR2 FQNEAQ.

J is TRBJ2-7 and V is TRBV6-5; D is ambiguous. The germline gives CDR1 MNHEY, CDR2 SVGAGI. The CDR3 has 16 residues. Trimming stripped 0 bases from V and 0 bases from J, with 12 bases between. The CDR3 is CASSYSNAGASYEQYF. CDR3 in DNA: TGTGCCAGCAGTTACTCGAATGCAGGTGCCTCCTACGAGCAGTACTTC.

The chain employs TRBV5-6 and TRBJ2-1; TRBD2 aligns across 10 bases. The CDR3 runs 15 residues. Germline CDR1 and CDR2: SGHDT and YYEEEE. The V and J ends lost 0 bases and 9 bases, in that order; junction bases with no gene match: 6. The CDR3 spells CASSLDPSGGLEQFF. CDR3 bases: TGTGCCAGCAGCTTGGATCCTAGCGGGGGCCTTGAGCAGTTCTTC.

The CDR3 protein is CASQEGTSQDTQYF. DNA for the CDR3: TGTGCCAGCCAAGAAGGGACATCGCAGGATACGCAGTATTTT. The V and J genes are TRBV6-2 or TRBV6-3 and TRBJ2-3; possibly TRBD1 for D (6 bases). Trimming stripped 8 bases from V and 6 bases from J, with 18 bases between. The CDR3 is made up of 14 amino acids. The V gene's germline CDR1 is MNHEY and CDR2 SVGEGT.

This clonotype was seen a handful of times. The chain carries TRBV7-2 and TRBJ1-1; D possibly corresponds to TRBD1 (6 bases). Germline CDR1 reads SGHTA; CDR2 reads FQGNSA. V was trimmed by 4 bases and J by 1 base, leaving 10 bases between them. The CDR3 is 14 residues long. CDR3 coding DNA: TGTGCCAGCAGCTCCGACAGGTGGAACACTGAAGCTTTCTTT. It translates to CASSSDRWNTEAFF.

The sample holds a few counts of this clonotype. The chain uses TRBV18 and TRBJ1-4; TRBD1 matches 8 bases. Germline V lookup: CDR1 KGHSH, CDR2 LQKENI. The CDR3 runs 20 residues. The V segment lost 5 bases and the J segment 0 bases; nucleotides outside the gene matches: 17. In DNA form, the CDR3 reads TGTGCCAGCTCATCGCCTCCCGGGACAGGCCGACTCGCAACTAATGAAAAACTGTTTTTT. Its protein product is CASSSPPGTGRLATNEKLFF.

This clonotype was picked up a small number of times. CDR3 region: CASPRATSQETQYF. The DNA for the CDR3 is TGTGCCAGCCCTCGTGCGACTTCGCAAGAGACCCAGTACTTC. The chain is built from TRBV2 and TRBJ2-5; no clear D gene. V dropped 8 bases and J dropped 2 bases, with 15 bases sitting between them. Germline values: CDR1 SNHLY, CDR2 FYNNEI. CDR3 length: 14 residues.

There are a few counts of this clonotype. In DNA, the CDR3 is TGTGCCAGCAGCTTGGTAGGGGGGGTGTCAGATACGCAGTATTTT. This sequence encodes CASSLVGGVSDTQYF. V gene TRBV5-4 combines with J gene TRBJ2-3; TRBD2 might be the D (7 bases). With 0 bases removed from V and 4 bases from J, the gap between germline ends came to 12 bases. The CDR3 loop spans 15 amino acids. Germline CDR1 is SGHNT and CDR2 is YYREEE (reference sequence).